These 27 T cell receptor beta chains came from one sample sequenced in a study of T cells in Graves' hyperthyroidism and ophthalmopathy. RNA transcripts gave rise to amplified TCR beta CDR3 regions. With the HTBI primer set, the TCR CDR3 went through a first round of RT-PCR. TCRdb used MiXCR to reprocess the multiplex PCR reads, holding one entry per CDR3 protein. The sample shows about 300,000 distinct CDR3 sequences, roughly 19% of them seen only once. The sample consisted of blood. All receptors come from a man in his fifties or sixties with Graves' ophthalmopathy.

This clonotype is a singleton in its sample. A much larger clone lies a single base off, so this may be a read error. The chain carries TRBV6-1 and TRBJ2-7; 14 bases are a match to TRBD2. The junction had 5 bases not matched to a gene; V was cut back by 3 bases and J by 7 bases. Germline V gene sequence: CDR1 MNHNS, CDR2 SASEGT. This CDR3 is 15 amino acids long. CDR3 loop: CASSESGLAGDEQYF. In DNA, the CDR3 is TGTGCCAGCAGTGAGTCGGGACTAGCGGGAGATGAGCAGTACTTC.

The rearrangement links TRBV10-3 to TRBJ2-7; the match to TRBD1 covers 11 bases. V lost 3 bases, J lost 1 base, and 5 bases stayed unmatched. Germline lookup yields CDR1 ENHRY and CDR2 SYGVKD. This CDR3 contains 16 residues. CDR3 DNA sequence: TGTGCCATCAGTGACAGGGACAGGGGGGATTCCTACGAGCAGTACTTC. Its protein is CAISDRDRGDSYEQYF.

CDR3 amino acids: CASSYSRLAAYNEQFF. CDR3 nucleotide sequence: TGTGCCAGCAGTTACTCGCGACTAGCGGCTTACAATGAGCAGTTCTTC. The chain employs TRBV2 and TRBJ2-1, with 9 bases lining up with TRBD2. The germline V gene encodes CDR1 SNHLY and CDR2 FYNNEI. The CDR3 loop spans 16 amino acids. Trimming removed 5 bases from V and 4 bases from J; junction bases left unmatched: 9.

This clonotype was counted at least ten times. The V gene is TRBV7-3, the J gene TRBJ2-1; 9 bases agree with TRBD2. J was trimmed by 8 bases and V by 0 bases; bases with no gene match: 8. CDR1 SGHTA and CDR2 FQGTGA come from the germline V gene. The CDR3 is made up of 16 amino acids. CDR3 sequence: CASSLTPSGALDEQFF. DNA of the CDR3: TGTGCCAGCAGCTTAACTCCTAGCGGGGCCTTGGATGAGCAGTTCTTC.

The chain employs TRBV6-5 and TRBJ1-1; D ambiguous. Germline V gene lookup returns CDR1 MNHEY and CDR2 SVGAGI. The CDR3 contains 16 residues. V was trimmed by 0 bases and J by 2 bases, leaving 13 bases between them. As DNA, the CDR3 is TGTGCCAGCAGTTACTCGAAGGTTTCCTTTAACACTGAAGCTTTCTTT. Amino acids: CASSYSKVSFNTEAFF.

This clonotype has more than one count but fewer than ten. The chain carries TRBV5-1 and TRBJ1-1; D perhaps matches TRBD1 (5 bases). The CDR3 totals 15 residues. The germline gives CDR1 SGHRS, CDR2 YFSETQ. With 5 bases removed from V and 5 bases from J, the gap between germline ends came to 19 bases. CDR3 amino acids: CASRGRVVEGTEAFF. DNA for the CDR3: TGCGCCAGCAGAGGCAGGGTGGTCGAAGGAACTGAAGCTTTCTTT.

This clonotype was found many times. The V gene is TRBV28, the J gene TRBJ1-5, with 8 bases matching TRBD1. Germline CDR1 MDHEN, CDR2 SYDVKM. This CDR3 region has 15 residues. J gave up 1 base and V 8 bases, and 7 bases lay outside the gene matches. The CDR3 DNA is TGTGCCAGCGCCGACGACAGGGGAAGCAATCAGCCCCAGCATTTT. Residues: CASADDRGSNQPQHF.

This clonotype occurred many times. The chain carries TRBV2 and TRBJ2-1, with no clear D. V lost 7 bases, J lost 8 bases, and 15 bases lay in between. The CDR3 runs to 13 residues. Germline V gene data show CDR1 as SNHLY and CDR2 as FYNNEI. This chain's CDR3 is CASNLRRLDEQFF. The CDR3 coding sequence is TGTGCCAGCAATTTACGGCGGCTGGATGAGCAGTTCTTC.

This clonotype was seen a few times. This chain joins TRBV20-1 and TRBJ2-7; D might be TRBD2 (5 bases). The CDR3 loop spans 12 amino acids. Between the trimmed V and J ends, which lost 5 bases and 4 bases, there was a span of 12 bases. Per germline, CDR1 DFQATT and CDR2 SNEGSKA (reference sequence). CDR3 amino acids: CSAPDYEYEQYF. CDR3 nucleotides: TGCAGTGCTCCCGACTATGAATACGAGCAGTACTTC.

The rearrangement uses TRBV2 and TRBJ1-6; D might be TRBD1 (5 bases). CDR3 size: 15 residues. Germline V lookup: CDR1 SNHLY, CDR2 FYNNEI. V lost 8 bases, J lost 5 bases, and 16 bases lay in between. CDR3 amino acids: CASQQLGTNNSPLHF. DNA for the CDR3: TGTGCCAGCCAGCAACTCGGGACCAATAATTCACCCCTCCACTTT.

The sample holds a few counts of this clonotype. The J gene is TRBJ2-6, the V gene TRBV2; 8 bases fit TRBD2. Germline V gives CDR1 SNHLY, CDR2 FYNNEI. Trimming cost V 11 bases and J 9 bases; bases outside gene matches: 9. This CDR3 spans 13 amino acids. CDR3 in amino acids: CAGGREVGNVLTF. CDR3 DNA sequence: TGTGCCGGCGGGCGGGAGGTCGGCAACGTCCTGACTTTC. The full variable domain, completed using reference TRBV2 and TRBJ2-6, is EPEVTQTPSHQVTQMGQEVILRCVPISNHLYFYWYRQILGQKVEFLVSFYNNEISEKSEIFDDQFSVERPDGSNFTLKIRSTKLEDSAMYFCAGGREVGNVLTFGAGSRLTVL.

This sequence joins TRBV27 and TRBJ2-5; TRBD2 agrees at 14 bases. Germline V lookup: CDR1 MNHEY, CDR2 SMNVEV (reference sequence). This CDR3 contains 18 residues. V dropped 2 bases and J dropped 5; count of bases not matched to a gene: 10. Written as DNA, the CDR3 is TGTGCCAGCAGTTTAACCCCCCCCCGACTAGCGGGAGGGGAGACCCAGTACTTC. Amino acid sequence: CASSLTPPRLAGGETQYF.

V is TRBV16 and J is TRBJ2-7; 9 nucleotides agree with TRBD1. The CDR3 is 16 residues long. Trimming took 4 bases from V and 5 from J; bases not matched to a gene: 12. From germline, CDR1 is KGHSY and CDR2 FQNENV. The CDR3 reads CASSPTFTGGGDEQYF. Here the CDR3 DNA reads TGTGCCAGCAGCCCGACTTTTACAGGGGGCGGCGACGAGCAGTACTTC.

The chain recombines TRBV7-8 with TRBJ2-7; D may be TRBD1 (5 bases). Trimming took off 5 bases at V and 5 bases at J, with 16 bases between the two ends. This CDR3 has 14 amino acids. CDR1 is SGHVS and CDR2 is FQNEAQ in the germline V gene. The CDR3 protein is CASSPRTKDHEQYF. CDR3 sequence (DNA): TGTGCCAGCAGCCCCAGGACAAAGGACCACGAGCAGTACTTC.

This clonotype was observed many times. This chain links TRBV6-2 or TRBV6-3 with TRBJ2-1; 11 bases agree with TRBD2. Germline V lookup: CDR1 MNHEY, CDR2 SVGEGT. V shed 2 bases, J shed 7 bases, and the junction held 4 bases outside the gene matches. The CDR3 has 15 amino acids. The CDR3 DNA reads TGTGCCAGCAGTTACCCTAGCGGGAGGTTAAATGAGCAGTTCTTC. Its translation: CASSYPSGRLNEQFF.

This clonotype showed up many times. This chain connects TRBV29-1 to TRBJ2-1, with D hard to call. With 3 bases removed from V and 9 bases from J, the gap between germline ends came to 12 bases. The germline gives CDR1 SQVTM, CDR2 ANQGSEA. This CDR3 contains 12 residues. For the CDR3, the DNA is TGCAGCGTTGACGGCCGCTTCGGTGAGCAGTTCTTC. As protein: CSVDGRFGEQFF.

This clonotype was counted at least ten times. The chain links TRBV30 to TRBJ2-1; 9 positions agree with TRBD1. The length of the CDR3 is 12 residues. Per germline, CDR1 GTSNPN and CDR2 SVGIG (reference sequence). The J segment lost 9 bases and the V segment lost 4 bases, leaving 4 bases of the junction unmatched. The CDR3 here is CAWITGGTEQFF. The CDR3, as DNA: TGTGCCTGGATTACAGGGGGCACTGAGCAGTTCTTC.

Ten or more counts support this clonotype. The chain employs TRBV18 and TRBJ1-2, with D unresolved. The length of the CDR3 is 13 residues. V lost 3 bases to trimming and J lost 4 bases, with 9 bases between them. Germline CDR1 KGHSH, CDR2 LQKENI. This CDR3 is CASSPATGYGYTF. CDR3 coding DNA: TGTGCCAGCTCACCCGCCACCGGCTATGGCTACACCTTC. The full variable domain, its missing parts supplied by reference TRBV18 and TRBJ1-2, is NAGVMQNPRHLVRRRGQEARLRCSPMKGHSHVYWYRQLPEEGLKFMVYLQKENIIDESGMPKERFSAEFPKEGPSILRIQQVVRGDSAAYFCASSPATGYGYTFGSGTRLTVV.

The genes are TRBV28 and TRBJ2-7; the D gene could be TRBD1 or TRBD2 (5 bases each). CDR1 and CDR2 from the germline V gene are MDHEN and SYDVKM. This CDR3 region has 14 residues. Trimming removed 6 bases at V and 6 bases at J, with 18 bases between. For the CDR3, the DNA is TGTGCCAGCAGACCTTGGGACGTACGAGGCGAGCAGTACTTC. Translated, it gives CASRPWDVRGEQYF.

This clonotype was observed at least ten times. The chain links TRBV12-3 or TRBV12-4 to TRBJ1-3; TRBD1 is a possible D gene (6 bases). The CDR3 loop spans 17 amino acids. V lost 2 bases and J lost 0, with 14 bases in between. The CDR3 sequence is CASSLLGGRGSGNTIYF. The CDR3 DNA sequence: TGTGCCAGCAGTTTACTCGGGGGGCGAGGCTCTGGAAACACCATATATTTT.

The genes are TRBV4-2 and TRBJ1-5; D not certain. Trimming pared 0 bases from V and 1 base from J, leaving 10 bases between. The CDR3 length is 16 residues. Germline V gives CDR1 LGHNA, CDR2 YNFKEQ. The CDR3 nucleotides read TGTGCCAGCAGCCAAGATAATGTAGGGAGCAATCAGCCCCAGCATTTT. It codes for CASSQDNVGSNQPQHF.

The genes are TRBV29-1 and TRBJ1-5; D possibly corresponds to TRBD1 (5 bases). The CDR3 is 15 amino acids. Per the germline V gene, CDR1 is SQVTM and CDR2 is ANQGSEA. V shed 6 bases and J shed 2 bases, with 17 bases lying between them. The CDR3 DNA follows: TGCAGCGTCATCCCCGGGGGGGGAGGCAATCAGCCCCAGCATTTT. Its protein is CSVIPGGGGNQPQHF.

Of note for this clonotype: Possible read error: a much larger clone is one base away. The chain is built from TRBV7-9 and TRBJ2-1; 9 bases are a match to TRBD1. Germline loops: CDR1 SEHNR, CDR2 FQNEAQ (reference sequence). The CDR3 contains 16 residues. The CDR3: CTSSGRGGTGYNEQFF. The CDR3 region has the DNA TGTACCAGCAGCGGAAGAGGGGGGACAGGGTACAATGAGCAGTTCTTC.

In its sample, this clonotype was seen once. DNA of the CDR3: TGTGCCAGCAAGACCCGCCTGGGGTTATTCCCTAGCACAGATACGCAGTATTTT. Translating gives CASKTRLGLFPSTDTQYF. The rearrangement uses TRBV6-1 and TRBJ2-3; D not resolved. The CDR3 has 18 residues. Germline-derived CDR1 and CDR2 are MNHNS and SASEGT. V was pared by 7 bases and J by 0 bases, with 23 bases between.

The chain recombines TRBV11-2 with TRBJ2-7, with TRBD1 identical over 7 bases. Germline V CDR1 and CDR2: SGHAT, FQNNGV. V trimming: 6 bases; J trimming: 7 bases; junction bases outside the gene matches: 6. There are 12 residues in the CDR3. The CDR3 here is CASSHRTGEQYF. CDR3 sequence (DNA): TGTGCCAGCAGTCACCGGACAGGAGAGCAGTACTTC.

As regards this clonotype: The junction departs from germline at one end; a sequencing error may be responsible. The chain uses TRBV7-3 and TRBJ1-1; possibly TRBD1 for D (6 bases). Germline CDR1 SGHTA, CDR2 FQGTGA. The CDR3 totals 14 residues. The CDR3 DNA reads TGTGCCAGCAGCTTATCACAAGGGGACACTGAAGCTCTCTTT. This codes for CASSLSQGDTEALF.

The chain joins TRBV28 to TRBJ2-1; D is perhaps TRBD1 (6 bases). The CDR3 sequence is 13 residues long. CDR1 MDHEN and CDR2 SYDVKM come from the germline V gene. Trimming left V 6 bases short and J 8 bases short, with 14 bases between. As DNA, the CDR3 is TGTGCCAGCAGCATACAGGGCCCCGATGAGCAGTTCTTC. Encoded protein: CASSIQGPDEQFF.